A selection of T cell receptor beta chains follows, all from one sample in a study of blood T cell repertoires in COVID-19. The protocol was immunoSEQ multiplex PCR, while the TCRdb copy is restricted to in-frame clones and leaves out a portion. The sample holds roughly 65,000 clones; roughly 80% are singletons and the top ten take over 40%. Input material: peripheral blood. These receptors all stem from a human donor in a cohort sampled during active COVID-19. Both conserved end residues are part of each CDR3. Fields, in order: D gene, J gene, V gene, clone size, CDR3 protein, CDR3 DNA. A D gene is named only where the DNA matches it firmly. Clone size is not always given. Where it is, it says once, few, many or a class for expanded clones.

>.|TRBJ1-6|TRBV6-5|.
CASSSRQGRNSPLHF
TGTGCCAGCAGTTCACGCCAGGGAAGAAATTCACCCCTCCACTTT
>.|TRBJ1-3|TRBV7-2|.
CASSLVGGAGNTIYF
TGTGCCAGCAGCTTAGTCGGGGGTGCTGGAAACACCATATATTTT
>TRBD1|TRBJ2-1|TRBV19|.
CASSGGDRAKKANEQFF
TGTGCCAGTAGTGGGGGGGACAGGGCAAAGAAAGCAAATGAGCAGTTCTTC
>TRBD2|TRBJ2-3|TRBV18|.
CASSRLAGDTDTQYF
TGTGCCAGCTCCCGACTAGCGGGGGACACAGATACGCAGTATTTT
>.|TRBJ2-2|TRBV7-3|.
CASSLMGSTPGELFF
TGTGCCAGCAGCTTAATGGGCAGTACCCCCGGGGAGCTGTTTTTT
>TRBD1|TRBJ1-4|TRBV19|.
CASSIEAGGTRKLFF
TGTGCCAGTAGTATAGAGGCAGGGGGAACTCGAAAACTGTTTTTT
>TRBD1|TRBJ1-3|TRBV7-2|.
CASSLGQGQGNTIYF
TGTGCCAGCAGCTTGGGACAGGGGCAGGGAAACACCATATATTTT
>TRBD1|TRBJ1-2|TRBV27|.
CASSSAGTGDYGYTF
TGTGCCAGCAGTAGTGCCGGGACAGGGGACTATGGCTACACCTTC
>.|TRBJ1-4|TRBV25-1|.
CASSEWWGVYEKLFF
TGTGCCAGCAGTGAATGGTGGGGAGTGTATGAAAAACTGTTTTTT
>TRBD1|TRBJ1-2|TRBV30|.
CAWSAQGDSRGYTF
TGTGCCTGGAGTGCTCAGGGGGACAGTAGGGGCTACACCTTC
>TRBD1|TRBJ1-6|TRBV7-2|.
CASSLMGQGTSPLHF
TGTGCCAGCAGCTTAATGGGACAGGGCACTTCACCCCTCCACTTT
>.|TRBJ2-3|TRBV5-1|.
CASSSGHPSTDTQYF
TGCGCCAGCAGCTCGGGACACCCCAGCACAGATACGCAGTATTTT
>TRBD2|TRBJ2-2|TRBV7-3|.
CASSLTLAGNGELFF
TGTGCCAGCAGCTTAACGCTAGCGGGGAACGGGGAGCTGTTTTTT
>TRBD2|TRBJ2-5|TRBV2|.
CASSAWGAGNQETQYF
TGTGCCAGCAGCGCCTGGGGAGCGGGAAACCAAGAGACCCAGTACTTC
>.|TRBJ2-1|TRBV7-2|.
CASSLAGQGGYNEQFF
TGTGCCAGCAGCTTAGCGGGCCAGGGGGGCTACAATGAGCAGTTCTTC
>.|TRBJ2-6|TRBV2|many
CASRHLGGSGANVLTF
TGTGCCAGCAGGCACCTAGGGGGCTCTGGGGCCAACGTCCTGACTTTC
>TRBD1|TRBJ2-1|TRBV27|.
CATHRAGTGTGEQFF
TGTGCCACTCATCGAGCCGGGACAGGGACCGGCGAGCAGTTCTTC
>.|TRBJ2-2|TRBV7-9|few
CASRVRGATGELFF
TGTGCCTCGAGGGTGCGGGGTGCGACCGGGGAGCTGTTTTTT
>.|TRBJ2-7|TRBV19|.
CASSTPSYGEQYF
TGTGCCAGTAGTACCCCAAGCTACGGCGAGCAGTACTTC
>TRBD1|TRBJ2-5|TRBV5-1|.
CASQRDRDREKETQYF
TGCGCCAGTCAAAGGGACCGGGACAGGGAAAAAGAGACCCAGTACTTC
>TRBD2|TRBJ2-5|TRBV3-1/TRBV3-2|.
CASSQRSGGARETQYF
TGTGCCAGCAGCCAAAGAAGCGGGGGGGCCCGAGAGACCCAGTACTTC
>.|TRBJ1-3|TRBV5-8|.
CASSPGRVSGNTIYF
TGTGCCAGCAGCCCCGGGAGGGTTTCTGGAAACACCATATATTTT
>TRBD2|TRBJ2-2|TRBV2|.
CASRGLAGTGELFF
TGTGCCAGCAGGGGACTAGCGGGGACCGGGGAGCTGTTTTTT
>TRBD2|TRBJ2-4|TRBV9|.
CASSSNPGGMNIQYF
TGTGCCAGCAGCTCAAACCCGGGAGGGATGAACATTCAGTACTTC
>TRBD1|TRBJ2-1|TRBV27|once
CASSLIRGFTNEQFF
TGTGCCAGCAGTTTAATCAGGGGGTTTACGAATGAGCAGTTCTTC
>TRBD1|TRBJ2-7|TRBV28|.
CATESGGYEQYF
TGTGCCACTGAATCAGGGGGCTACGAGCAGTACTTC
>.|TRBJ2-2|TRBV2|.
CASSGEKSTKLFF
TGTGCCAGCAGTGGAGAAAAGAGCACGAAGCTGTTTTTT
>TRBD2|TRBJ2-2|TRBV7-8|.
CASSLLAGGIGGELFF
TGTGCCAGCAGCTTACTAGCGGGGGGGATCGGCGGGGAGCTGTTTTTT
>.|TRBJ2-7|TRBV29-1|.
CSVEGRNYEQYF
TGCAGCGTTGAAGGCAGAAACTACGAGCAGTACTTC
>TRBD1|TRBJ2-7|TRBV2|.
CASSGAQGAGAYEQYF
TGTGCCAGCAGTGGGGCCCAGGGGGCCGGGGCCTACGAGCAGTACTTC